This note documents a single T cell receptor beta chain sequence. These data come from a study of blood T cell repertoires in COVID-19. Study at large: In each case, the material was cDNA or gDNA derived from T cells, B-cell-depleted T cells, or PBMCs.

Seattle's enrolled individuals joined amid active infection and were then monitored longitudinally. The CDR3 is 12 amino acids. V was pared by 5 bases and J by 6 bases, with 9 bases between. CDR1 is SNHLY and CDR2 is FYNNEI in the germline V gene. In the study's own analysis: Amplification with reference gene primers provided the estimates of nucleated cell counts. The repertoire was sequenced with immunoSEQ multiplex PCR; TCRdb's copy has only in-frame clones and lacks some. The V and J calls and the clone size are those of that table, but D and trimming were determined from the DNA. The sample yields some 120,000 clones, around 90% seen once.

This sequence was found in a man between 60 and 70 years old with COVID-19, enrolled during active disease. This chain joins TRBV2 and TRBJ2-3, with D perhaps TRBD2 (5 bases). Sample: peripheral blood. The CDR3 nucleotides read TGTGCCAGCAGTCCGGGAACGGATACGCAGTATTTT. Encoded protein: CASSPGTDTQYF.